A selection of T cell receptor beta chains follows, all from one sample in a study of blood T cells in healthy people across ages. TCRdb itself ran the 5' RACE reads through MiXCR, one entry per CDR3 protein. The repertoire has 1.5 million to 2 million distinct CDR3 sequences, about 39% of them found once; the top ten carry about 23%. Sequenced: blood. The receptor set was obtained from a human donor in good health. Each CDR3 is given with its conserved first and last residue. The D gene is left open where the match is weak. Part of the rows lack a size; the others show once, few, many or a class for expanded clones.

clone_size: once
v_call: TRBV27
j_call: TRBJ1-5
d_call: NA
cdr3_aa: CASSLFRPTVVQPQHF

clone_size: NA
v_call: TRBV20-1
j_call: TRBJ1-4
d_call: TRBD1
cdr3_aa: CSADRGTATSPTNEKLFF

clone_size: NA
v_call: TRBV9
j_call: TRBJ2-3
d_call: NA
cdr3_aa: CASSAGFRGGAEYF

clone_size: NA
v_call: TRBV7-9
j_call: TRBJ1-5
d_call: NA
cdr3_aa: CASSPASQEQPQHF

clone_size: NA
v_call: TRBV3-1
j_call: TRBJ2-7
d_call: NA
cdr3_aa: CASSRGVNSYEQYF

clone_size: NA
v_call: TRBV6-5
j_call: TRBJ2-3
d_call: NA
cdr3_aa: CASSYHPAANTDTQYF

clone_size: NA
v_call: TRBV5-1
j_call: TRBJ2-3
d_call: NA
cdr3_aa: CASAKGTGRSTDTQYF

clone_size: NA
v_call: TRBV7-2
j_call: TRBJ2-1
d_call: TRBD2
cdr3_aa: CASTIDRGGYNEQFF

clone_size: few
v_call: TRBV28
j_call: TRBJ2-3
d_call: NA
cdr3_aa: CASSFESPSTDTQYF

clone_size: NA
v_call: TRBV30
j_call: TRBJ2-7
d_call: TRBD2
cdr3_aa: CAWSPFLASGRGLEYNEQYF

clone_size: NA
v_call: TRBV20-1
j_call: TRBJ1-2
d_call: NA
cdr3_aa: CSASSGQDYGYTF

clone_size: NA
v_call: TRBV4-2
j_call: TRBJ2-1
d_call: NA
cdr3_aa: CASRQQEGGSYNEQFF

clone_size: NA
v_call: TRBV5-1
j_call: TRBJ1-2
d_call: NA
cdr3_aa: CASSLASDSSVYGYTF

clone_size: NA
v_call: TRBV20-1
j_call: TRBJ2-5
d_call: NA
cdr3_aa: CSASWTDETQYF

clone_size: NA
v_call: TRBV6-2/TRBV6-3
j_call: TRBJ1-5
d_call: TRBD1
cdr3_aa: CASSRTGTGGFQPQHF

clone_size: few
v_call: TRBV20-1
j_call: TRBJ1-6
d_call: NA
cdr3_aa: CSARAPQMTNSPLHF

clone_size: NA
v_call: TRBV13
j_call: TRBJ2-1
d_call: TRBD2
cdr3_aa: CASSLSPGGPDEQFF

clone_size: NA
v_call: TRBV20-1
j_call: TRBJ1-5
d_call: NA
cdr3_aa: CSASSGRVGNQPQHF

clone_size: NA
v_call: TRBV15
j_call: NA
d_call: NA
cdr3_aa: CATSRAAKNEQYF

clone_size: NA
v_call: TRBV11-2
j_call: TRBJ2-1
d_call: NA
cdr3_aa: CASSQTRDEQFF

clone_size: NA
v_call: TRBV7-6
j_call: TRBJ2-5
d_call: NA
cdr3_aa: CASSLVPESHQETQYF

clone_size: NA
v_call: TRBV5-6
j_call: TRBJ1-2
d_call: TRBD1
cdr3_aa: CASSRDRGRNPDGYTF

clone_size: NA
v_call: TRBV20-1
j_call: TRBJ2-6
d_call: NA
cdr3_aa: CSAPDSSGANVLTF

clone_size: NA
v_call: TRBV4-3
j_call: TRBJ2-3
d_call: NA
cdr3_aa: CASSQRGGGSSTDTQYF

clone_size: NA
v_call: TRBV7-8
j_call: TRBJ1-2
d_call: NA
cdr3_aa: CASSLRQAGYDYGYTF

clone_size: NA
v_call: TRBV3-1
j_call: TRBJ2-7
d_call: NA
cdr3_aa: CASSQGGGPCYEQYF

clone_size: NA
v_call: TRBV24-1
j_call: NA
d_call: TRBD1
cdr3_aa: CATSDGGQGNDEQYF

clone_size: many
v_call: TRBV5-1
j_call: TRBJ2-1
d_call: TRBD2
cdr3_aa: CASSLGLGSYNEQFF

clone_size: NA
v_call: TRBV7-3
j_call: TRBJ1-1
d_call: NA
cdr3_aa: CASSTRPGPNTEAFF

clone_size: NA
v_call: TRBV5-1
j_call: TRBJ2-7
d_call: NA
cdr3_aa: CASSDQGRSYEQYF

clone_size: NA
v_call: TRBV30
j_call: TRBJ2-1
d_call: NA
cdr3_aa: CAWRVEGNNEQFF

clone_size: once
v_call: TRBV7-9
j_call: TRBJ2-7
d_call: NA
cdr3_aa: CASSSDRSHSYEQYF

clone_size: few
v_call: TRBV12-3/TRBV12-4
j_call: NA
d_call: NA
cdr3_aa: CASSLGTMLYEQYF

clone_size: NA
v_call: TRBV5-8
j_call: TRBJ1-1
d_call: NA
cdr3_aa: CASSLGRGYMNTEAFF

clone_size: NA
v_call: TRBV7-2
j_call: TRBJ1-1
d_call: NA
cdr3_aa: CASSFGGKAFF

clone_size: once
v_call: TRBV7-9
j_call: TRBJ1-3
d_call: NA
cdr3_aa: CASSFIGARSSGNTIYF

clone_size: NA
v_call: TRBV7-9
j_call: TRBJ1-2
d_call: NA
cdr3_aa: CASSPTGTRVFGYTF

clone_size: few
v_call: TRBV12-3/TRBV12-4
j_call: TRBJ1-4
d_call: NA
cdr3_aa: CASTPGRKNEKLFF

clone_size: NA
v_call: TRBV20-1
j_call: TRBJ2-1
d_call: NA
cdr3_aa: CSARTQLSYNEQFF

clone_size: NA
v_call: TRBV29-1
j_call: TRBJ1-1
d_call: NA
cdr3_aa: CSVQNRLMNTEAFF

clone_size: many
v_call: TRBV10-3
j_call: NA
d_call: TRBD1
cdr3_aa: CAISDRDRGPLRETQYF

clone_size: NA
v_call: TRBV9
j_call: TRBJ1-4
d_call: NA
cdr3_aa: CASSGDGEGVDEKLFF

clone_size: NA
v_call: TRBV15
j_call: TRBJ2-3
d_call: TRBD1
cdr3_aa: CATNMGTVRTDTQYF

clone_size: NA
v_call: TRBV24-1
j_call: TRBJ2-2
d_call: NA
cdr3_aa: CATSDLGMGASTGELFF

clone_size: NA
v_call: TRBV6-2/TRBV6-3
j_call: TRBJ2-1
d_call: TRBD2
cdr3_aa: CASSKTSGGAFRENEQFF

clone_size: NA
v_call: TRBV12-3/TRBV12-4
j_call: TRBJ2-1
d_call: TRBD1
cdr3_aa: CASSLVVGTGFEQFF

clone_size: once
v_call: TRBV3-1
j_call: TRBJ2-4
d_call: NA
cdr3_aa: CASSQETTEQYF

clone_size: NA
v_call: TRBV6-1
j_call: TRBJ2-3
d_call: NA
cdr3_aa: CASSEKSQGPDTQYF

clone_size: few
v_call: TRBV7-9
j_call: TRBJ2-7
d_call: TRBD2
cdr3_aa: CASSYRLAGNSYEQYF

clone_size: NA
v_call: TRBV4-3
j_call: NA
d_call: NA
cdr3_aa: CASSQDSKRETQYF